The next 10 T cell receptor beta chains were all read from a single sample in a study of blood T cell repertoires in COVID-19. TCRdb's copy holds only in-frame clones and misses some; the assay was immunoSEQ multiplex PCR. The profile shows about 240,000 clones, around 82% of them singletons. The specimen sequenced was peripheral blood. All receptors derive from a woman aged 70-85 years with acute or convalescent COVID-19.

DNA for the CDR3: TGTGCCAGCAGTGACAGGCCAGGTGGCTACACCTTC. Its translation: CASSDRPGGYTF. J is TRBJ1-2 and V is TRBV28, with a tentative D call TRBD1 (6 bases). CDR3 length: 12 residues. V was pared by 5 bases and J by 7 bases, with 11 bases between. Germline CDR1 and CDR2: MDHEN and SYDVKM.

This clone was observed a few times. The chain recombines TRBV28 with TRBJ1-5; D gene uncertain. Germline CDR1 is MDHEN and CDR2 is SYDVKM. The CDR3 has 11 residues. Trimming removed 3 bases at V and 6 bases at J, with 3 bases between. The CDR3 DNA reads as TGTGCCAGCAGTTTTCTTCAGCCCCAGCATTTT. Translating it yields CASSFLQPQHF. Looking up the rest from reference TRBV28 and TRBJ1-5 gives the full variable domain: DVKVTQSSRYLVKRTGEKVFLECVQDMDHENMFWYRQDPGLGLRLIYFSYDVKMKEKGDIPEGYSVSREKKERFSLILESASTNQTSMYLCASSFLQPQHFGDGTRLSIL.

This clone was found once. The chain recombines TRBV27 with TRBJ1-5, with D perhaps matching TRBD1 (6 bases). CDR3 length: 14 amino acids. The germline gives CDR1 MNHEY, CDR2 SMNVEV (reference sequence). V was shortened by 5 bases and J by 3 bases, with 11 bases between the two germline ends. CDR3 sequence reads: CASSLRQVNQPQHF. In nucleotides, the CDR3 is TGTGCCAGCAGTCTTCGACAGGTCAATCAGCCCCAGCATTTT.

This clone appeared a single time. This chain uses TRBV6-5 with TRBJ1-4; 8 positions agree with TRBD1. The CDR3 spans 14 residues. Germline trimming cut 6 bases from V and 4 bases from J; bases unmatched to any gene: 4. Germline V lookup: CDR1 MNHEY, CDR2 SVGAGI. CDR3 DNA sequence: TGTGCCAGCAGGCGACAGGGGTTTAATGAAAAACTGTTTTTT. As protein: CASRRQGFNEKLFF.

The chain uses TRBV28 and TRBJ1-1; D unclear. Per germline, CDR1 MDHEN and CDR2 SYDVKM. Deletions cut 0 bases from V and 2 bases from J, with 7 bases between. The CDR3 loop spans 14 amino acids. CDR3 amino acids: CASSLWLPNTEAFF. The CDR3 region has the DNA TGTGCCAGCAGTTTATGGCTACCCAACACTGAAGCTTTCTTT.

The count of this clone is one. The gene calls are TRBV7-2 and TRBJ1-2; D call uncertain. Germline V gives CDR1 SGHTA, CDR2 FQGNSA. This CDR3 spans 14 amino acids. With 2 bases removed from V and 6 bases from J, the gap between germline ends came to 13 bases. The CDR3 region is CASSLTQVIDGYTF. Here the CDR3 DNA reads TGTGCCAGCAGCTTAACCCAGGTCATCGATGGCTACACCTTC. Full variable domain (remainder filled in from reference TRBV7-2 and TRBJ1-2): GAGVSQSPSNKVTEKGKDVELRCDPISGHTALYWYRQSLGQGLEFLIYFQGNSAPDKSGLPSDRFSAERTGGSVSTLTIQRTQQEDSAVYLCASSLTQVIDGYTFGSGTRLTVV.

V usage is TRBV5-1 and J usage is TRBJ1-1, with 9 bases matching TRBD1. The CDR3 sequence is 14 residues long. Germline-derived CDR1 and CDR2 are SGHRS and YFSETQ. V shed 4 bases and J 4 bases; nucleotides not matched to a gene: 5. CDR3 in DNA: TGCGCCAGCAGCCCTCAGGACAGGGGCACTGAAGCTTTCTTT. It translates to CASSPQDRGTEAFF.

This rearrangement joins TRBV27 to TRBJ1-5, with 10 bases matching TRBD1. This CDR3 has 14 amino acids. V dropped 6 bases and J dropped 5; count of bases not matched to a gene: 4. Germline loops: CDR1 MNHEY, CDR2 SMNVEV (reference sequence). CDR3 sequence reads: CASSRTGGDQPQHF. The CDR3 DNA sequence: TGTGCCAGCAGCAGGACAGGGGGGGATCAGCCCCAGCATTTT.

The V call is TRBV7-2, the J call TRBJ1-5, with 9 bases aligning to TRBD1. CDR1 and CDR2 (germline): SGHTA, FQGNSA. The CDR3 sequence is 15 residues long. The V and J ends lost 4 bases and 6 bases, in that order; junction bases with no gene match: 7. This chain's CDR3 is CASSSIGTGSQPQHF. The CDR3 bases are TGTGCCAGCAGCTCGATAGGGACAGGGAGTCAGCCCCAGCATTTT.

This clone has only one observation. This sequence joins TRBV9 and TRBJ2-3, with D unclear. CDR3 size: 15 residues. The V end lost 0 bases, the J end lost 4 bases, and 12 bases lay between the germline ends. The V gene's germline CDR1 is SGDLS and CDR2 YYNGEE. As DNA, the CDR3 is TGTGCCAGCAGCGTAGTGGAGAGCCGGGCAGATACGCAGTATTTT. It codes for CASSVVESRADTQYF.